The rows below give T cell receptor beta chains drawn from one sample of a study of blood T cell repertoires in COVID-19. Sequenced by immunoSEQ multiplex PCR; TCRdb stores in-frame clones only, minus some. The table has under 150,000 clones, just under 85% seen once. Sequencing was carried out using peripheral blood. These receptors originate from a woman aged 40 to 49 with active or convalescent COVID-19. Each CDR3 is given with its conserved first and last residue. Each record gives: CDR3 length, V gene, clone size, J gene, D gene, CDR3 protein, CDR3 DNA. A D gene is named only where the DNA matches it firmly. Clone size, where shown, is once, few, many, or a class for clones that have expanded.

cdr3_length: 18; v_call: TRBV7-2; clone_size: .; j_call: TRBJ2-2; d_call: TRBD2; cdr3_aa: CASSLGPGLAGSAGELFF; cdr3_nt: TGTGCCAGCAGCTTAGGCCCGGGACTAGCGGGCTCGGCCGGGGAGCTGTTTTTT
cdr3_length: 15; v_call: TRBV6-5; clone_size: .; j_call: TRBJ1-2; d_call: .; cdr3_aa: CASSYSNWGNYGYTF; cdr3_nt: TGTGCCAGCAGTTACTCGAATTGGGGCAACTATGGCTACACCTTC
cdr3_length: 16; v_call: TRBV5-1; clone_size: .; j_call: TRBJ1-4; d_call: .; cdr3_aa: CASKRGGTEFNEKLFF; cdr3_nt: TGCGCCAGCAAGAGGGGGGGAACGGAGTTTAATGAAAAACTGTTTTTT
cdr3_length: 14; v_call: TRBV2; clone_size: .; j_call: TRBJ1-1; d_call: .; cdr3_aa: CASKSDLRDTEAFF; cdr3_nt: TGTGCCAGCAAATCGGATTTACGGGACACTGAAGCTTTCTTT
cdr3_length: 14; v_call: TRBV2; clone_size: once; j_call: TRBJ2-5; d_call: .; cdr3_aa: CASSESRRGQTQYF; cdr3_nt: TGTGCCAGCAGTGAGTCCCGAAGGGGCCAGACCCAGTACTTC
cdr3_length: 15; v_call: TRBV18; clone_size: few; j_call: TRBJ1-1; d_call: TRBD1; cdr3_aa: CASSGTGTQSTEAFF; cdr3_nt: TGTGCCAGCTCAGGGACAGGTACGCAGAGCACTGAAGCTTTCTTT
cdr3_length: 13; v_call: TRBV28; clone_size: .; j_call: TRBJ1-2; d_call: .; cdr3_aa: CASIQTQNYGYTF; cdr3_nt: TGTGCCAGCATTCAGACACAAAACTATGGCTACACCTTC
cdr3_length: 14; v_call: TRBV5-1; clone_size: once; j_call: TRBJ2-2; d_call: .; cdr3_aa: CASSLGQLVGELFF; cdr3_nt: TGCGCCAGCAGCTTGGGACAGCTCGTCGGGGAGCTGTTTTTT
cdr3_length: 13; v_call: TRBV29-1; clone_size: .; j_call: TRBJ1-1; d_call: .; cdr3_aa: CSVEMGPNTEAFF; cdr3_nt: TGCAGCGTTGAAATGGGGCCGAACACTGAAGCTTTCTTT
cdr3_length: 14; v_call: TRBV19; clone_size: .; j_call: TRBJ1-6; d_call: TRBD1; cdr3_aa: CASTPGQGGSPLHF; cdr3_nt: TGTGCCAGTACACCGGGACAGGGAGGTTCACCCCTCCACTTT
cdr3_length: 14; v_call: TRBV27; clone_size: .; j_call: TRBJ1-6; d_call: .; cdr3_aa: CASSFQGQNSPLHF; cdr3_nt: TGTGCCAGCAGTTTTCAGGGGCAGAATTCACCCCTCCACTTT
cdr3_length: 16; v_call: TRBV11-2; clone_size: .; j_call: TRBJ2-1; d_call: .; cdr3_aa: CASSLAGIREANEQFF; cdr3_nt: TGTGCCAGCAGCTTGGCCGGGATTAGGGAGGCGAATGAGCAGTTCTTC
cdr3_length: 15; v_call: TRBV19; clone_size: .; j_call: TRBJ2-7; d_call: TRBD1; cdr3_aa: CASTNQGKGAYEQYF; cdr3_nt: TGTGCCAGTACCAACCAGGGGAAGGGGGCTTACGAGCAGTACTTC
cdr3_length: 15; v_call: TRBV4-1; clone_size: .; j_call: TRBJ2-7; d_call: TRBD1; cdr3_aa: CASSRSPGQGNEQYF; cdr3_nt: TGCGCCAGCAGCCGGTCTCCGGGACAGGGTAACGAGCAGTACTTC
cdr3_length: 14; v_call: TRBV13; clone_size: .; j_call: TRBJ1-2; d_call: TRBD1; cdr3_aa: CASSLSGGVYGYTF; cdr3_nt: TGTGCCAGCAGCTTGTCAGGGGGAGTCTATGGCTACACCTTC
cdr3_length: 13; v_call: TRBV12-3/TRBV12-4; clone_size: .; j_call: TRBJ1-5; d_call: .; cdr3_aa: CASRRLVNQPQHF; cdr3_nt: TGTGCCAGCAGGAGACTGGTAAATCAGCCCCAGCATTTT
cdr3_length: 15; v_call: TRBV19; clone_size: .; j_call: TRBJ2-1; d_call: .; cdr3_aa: CASSMTGGSYNEQFF; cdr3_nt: TGTGCCAGTAGTATGACCGGGGGCTCCTACAATGAGCAGTTCTTC
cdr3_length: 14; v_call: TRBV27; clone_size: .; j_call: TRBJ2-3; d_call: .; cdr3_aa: CASSWWGGGDTQYF; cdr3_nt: TGTGCCAGCAGCTGGTGGGGAGGGGGAGATACGCAGTATTTT
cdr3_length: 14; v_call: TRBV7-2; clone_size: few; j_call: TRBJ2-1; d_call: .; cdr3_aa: CASSLGRAYNEQFF; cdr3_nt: TGTGCCAGCAGCTTAGGCAGGGCCTACAATGAGCAGTTCTTC
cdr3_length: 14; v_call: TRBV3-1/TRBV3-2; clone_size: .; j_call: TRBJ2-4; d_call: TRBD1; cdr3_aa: CASSQRDSQNIQYF; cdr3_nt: TGTGCCAGCAGCCAACGGGACAGCCAAAACATTCAGTACTTC
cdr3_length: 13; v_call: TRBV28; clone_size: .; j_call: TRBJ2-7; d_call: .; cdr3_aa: CASSLWQTYEQYF; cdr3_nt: TGTGCCAGCAGTTTATGGCAGACCTACGAGCAGTACTTC
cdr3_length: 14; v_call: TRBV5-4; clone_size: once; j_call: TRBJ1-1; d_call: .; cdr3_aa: CASRHQSGNTEAFF; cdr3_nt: TGTGCCAGCAGACATCAGAGCGGGAACACTGAAGCTTTCTTT
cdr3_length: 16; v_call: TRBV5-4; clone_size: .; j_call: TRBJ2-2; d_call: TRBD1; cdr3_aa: CASSGGTGPLSGELFF; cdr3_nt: TGTGCCAGCAGTGGCGGGACAGGGCCTCTCTCCGGGGAGCTGTTTTTT
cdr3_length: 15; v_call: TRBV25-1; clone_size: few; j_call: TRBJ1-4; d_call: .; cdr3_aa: CASSEFAGNNEKLFF; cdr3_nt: TGTGCCAGCAGTGAGTTTGCAGGGAATAATGAAAAACTGTTTTTT
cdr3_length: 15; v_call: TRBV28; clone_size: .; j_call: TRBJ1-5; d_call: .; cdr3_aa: CASSTSRAGNQPQHF; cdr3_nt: TGTGCCAGCAGTACCTCCAGGGCAGGCAATCAGCCCCAGCATTTT
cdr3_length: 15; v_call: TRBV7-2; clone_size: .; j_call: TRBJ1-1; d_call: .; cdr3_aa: CASSLGSAFGLEAFF; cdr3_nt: TGTGCCAGCAGCTTAGGAAGCGCCTTCGGCCTGGAAGCTTTCTTT